The 26 T cell receptor beta chains below were found in one sample sequenced in a study of shared clonotypes between healthy human individuals. Measured with immunoSEQ multiplex PCR; TCRdb has only the in-frame clones, and not every one. The table records around 1,100,000 clones, 60% to 85% of them present only once. Material for sequencing was memory CD4+ T cells from PBMCs. Regarding subset: CD45RA-negative fraction. The receptor set was obtained from a man in his late teens or twenties in good health. Some clones in this sample may be carry-over from other donors' samples.

The chain links TRBV10-3 to TRBJ2-7; 10 bases line up with TRBD1. Germline loops: CDR1 ENHRY, CDR2 SYGVKD. V shed 8 bases and J 2 bases; nucleotides not matched to a gene: 15. The CDR3 sequence is 17 residues long. The CDR3 protein is CAIGPSPGQGSPYEQYF. The CDR3 DNA follows: TGTGCCATCGGACCGTCACCGGGACAGGGGTCTCCCTACGAGCAGTACTTC.

This chain links TRBV30 with TRBJ2-1; the D call may be TRBD1 or TRBD2 (5 bases each). This CDR3 has 12 amino acids. Trimming took off 3 bases at V and 10 bases at J, with 13 bases between the two ends. Germline CDR1 and CDR2: GTSNPN and SVGIG (reference sequence). Here the CDR3 DNA reads TGTGCCTGGAGCGCCCCCCGGGGCGAGCAGTTCTTC. Protein: CAWSAPRGEQFF. Full variable domain (outside the CDR3, taken from reference TRBV30 and TRBJ2-1): SQTIHQWPATLVQPVGSPLSLECTVEGTSNPNLYWYRQAAGRGLQLLFYSVGIGQISSEVPQNLSASRPQDRQFILSSKKLLLSDSGFYLCAWSAPRGEQFFGPGTRLTVL.

The chain joins TRBV30 to TRBJ1-4; D uncertain. Between the trimmed V and J ends, which lost 4 bases and 8 bases, there was a span of 17 bases. Germline values: CDR1 GTSNPN, CDR2 SVGIG (reference sequence). The CDR3 is made up of 14 amino acids. The CDR3 sequence is CAWTLGETGEKLFF. CDR3 DNA sequence: TGTGCCTGGACCCTTGGAGAGACTGGAGAAAAACTGTTTTTT.

The chain combines TRBV19 with TRBJ2-1; TRBD2 matches at 14 bases. The CDR3 covers 17 residues. Trimming took 4 bases from V and 10 from J; bases not matched to a gene: 12. The germline CDR1 and CDR2 sequences are LNHDA and SQIVND (reference sequence). The CDR3: CASSNSWGTSGSGEQFF. CDR3 nucleotide sequence: TGTGCCAGTAGTAACTCATGGGGGACTAGCGGGAGTGGAGAGCAGTTCTTC.

The gene calls are TRBV11-2 and TRBJ1-4; TRBD1 matches 10 bases. CDR3 length: 16 residues. V shed 5 bases, J shed 3 bases, and the junction held 6 bases outside the gene matches. The germline V gene has CDR1 SGHAT and CDR2 FQNNGV. The CDR3, as DNA: TGTGCCAGCAGCCGAGGACAGGGGGGTGCTAATGAAAAACTGTTTTTT. Amino acids: CASSRGQGGANEKLFF.

This chain links TRBV18 with TRBJ2-1; 7 bases match TRBD2. V lost 3 bases, J lost 7 bases, and 6 bases stayed unmatched. Germline V gene sequence: CDR1 KGHSH, CDR2 LQKENI. This CDR3 contains 14 residues. The CDR3 sequence: CASSPLAGRNEQFF. Written as DNA, the CDR3 is TGTGCCAGCTCACCCTTAGCGGGCCGAAATGAGCAGTTCTTC.

This rearrangement joins TRBV5-6 to TRBJ2-1; D is ambiguous. The CDR3 runs to 14 residues. CDR1 is SGHDT and CDR2 is YYEEEE in the germline V gene. With 0 bases removed from V and 1 base from J, the gap between germline ends came to 5 bases. The CDR3 DNA sequence: TGTGCCAGCAGCTTGGCCGGGTCCTACAATGAGCAGTTCTTC. This sequence encodes CASSLAGSYNEQFF.

This rearrangement joins TRBV7-2 to TRBJ2-1, with D unclear. The CDR3 length is 13 residues. The germline gives CDR1 SGHTA, CDR2 FQGNSA. The V end lost 2 bases, the J end lost 7 bases, and 9 bases lay between the germline ends. CDR3: CASSLIFQNEQFF. The CDR3 DNA sequence: TGTGCCAGCAGCTTAATCTTCCAGAATGAGCAGTTCTTC. Supplemented by reference TRBV7-2 and TRBJ2-1, the full variable domain reads GAGVSQSPSNKVTEKGKDVELRCDPISGHTALYWYRQSLGQGLEFLIYFQGNSAPDKSGLPSDRFSAERTGGSVSTLTIQRTQQEDSAVYLCASSLIFQNEQFFGPGTRLTVL.

V gene TRBV28 combines with J gene TRBJ1-3; TRBD1 matches 7 bases. Germline CDR1 MDHEN, CDR2 SYDVKM. V was pared by 1 base and J by 2 bases, with 5 bases of the junction left unmatched. The CDR3 is made up of 16 amino acids. The CDR3 nucleotides are TGTGCCAGCAGTTTATCAGGGGGGATAACTGGAAACACCATATATTTT. Protein product: CASSLSGGITGNTIYF.

The chain couples TRBV9 to TRBJ2-7, with D possibly called TRBD1 or TRBD2 (5 bases each). The V end lost 3 bases, the J end lost 4 bases, and 23 bases lay between the germline ends. Germline values: CDR1 SGDLS, CDR2 YYNGEE. The CDR3 totals 17 residues. The CDR3 region is CASSAREGPNGVYEQYF. CDR3 DNA: TGTGCCAGCAGCGCCCGCGAGGGGCCGAATGGGGTATACGAGCAGTACTTC.

CDR3 DNA: TGTGCCAGCACCGACAGGGTTAACTATGGCTACACCTTC. It is translated as CASTDRVNYGYTF. The genes are TRBV5-6 and TRBJ1-2; 7 bases are shared with TRBD1. Trimming removed 6 bases from V and 1 base from J; junction bases left unmatched: 3. The length of the CDR3 is 13 residues. CDR1 SGHDT and CDR2 YYEEEE come from the germline V gene.

Regarding this clone: Within the sample, other DNA sequences also encode this same CDR3. This sequence joins TRBV30 and TRBJ2-7; no firm D call. The CDR3 has 12 residues. From germline, CDR1 is GTSNPN and CDR2 SVGIG (reference sequence). V gave up 2 bases and J gave up 3 bases, with 8 bases separating them. The CDR3 bases are TGTGCCTGGAGTCCACGAGGCTACGAGCAGTACTTC. Protein: CAWSPRGYEQYF. Full variable domain (remainder filled in from reference TRBV30 and TRBJ2-7): SQTIHQWPATLVQPVGSPLSLECTVEGTSNPNLYWYRQAAGRGLQLLFYSVGIGQISSEVPQNLSASRPQDRQFILSSKKLLLSDSGFYLCAWSPRGYEQYFGPGTRLTVT.

To note about this clone: Germline and junction disagree at one end, which may indicate a read error. The J gene is TRBJ2-4, the V gene TRBV5-1; either TRBD1 or TRBD2 may supply D (5 bases each). Germline lookup yields CDR1 SGHRS and CDR2 YFSETQ. This CDR3 has 14 residues. CDR3 nucleotides: TGCGCCAGCAGCTCGGGGACGAACAAAGACATTCAGTACTTC. Its translation: CASSSGTNKDIQYF.

The chain links TRBV5-1 to TRBJ2-7; 12 bases are a match to TRBD2. This CDR3 has 16 residues. Germline CDR1 and CDR2: SGHRS and YFSETQ. With V trimmed by 0 bases and J by 7 bases, 8 bases remained unmatched. CDR3 in amino acids: CASSLGPTSGSREQYF. For the CDR3, the DNA is TGCGCCAGCAGCTTGGGCCCGACTAGCGGGAGTAGGGAGCAGTACTTC.

This sequence joins TRBV7-2 and TRBJ2-3; TRBD1 matches at 10 bases. Per germline, CDR1 SGHTA and CDR2 FQGNSA. Trimming removed 3 bases from V and 4 bases from J; junction bases left unmatched: 7. This CDR3 has 16 residues. CDR3 DNA: TGTGCCAGCAGCTTTGGTGACAGGGGGCTCGCAGATACGCAGTATTTT. It yields the protein CASSFGDRGLADTQYF. The full variable domain, in which reference TRBV7-2 and TRBJ2-3 provide the parts outside the CDR3, is GAGVSQSPSNKVTEKGKDVELRCDPISGHTALYWYRQSLGQGLEFLIYFQGNSAPDKSGLPSDRFSAERTGGSVSTLTIQRTQQEDSAVYLCASSFGDRGLADTQYFGPGTRLTVL.

The rearrangement joins TRBV28 to TRBJ1-5, with D possibly matching TRBD1 (5 bases). This CDR3 contains 16 residues. Trimming left V 2 bases short and J 3 bases short, with 14 bases between. CDR1 is MDHEN and CDR2 is SYDVKM in the germline V gene. The CDR3 DNA reads as TGTGCCAGCAGTTTAATCGGGGGGGTTGCCAATCAGCCCCAGCATTTT. It specifies CASSLIGGVANQPQHF.

This chain connects TRBV30 to TRBJ1-2; 11 bases align to TRBD1. Germline CDR1 reads GTSNPN; CDR2 reads SVGIG (reference sequence). The CDR3 runs to 15 residues. Unmatched junction bases numbered 13, after V lost 5 bases and J lost 8 bases. CDR3 bases: TGTGCCTGGTATCAAACCGGACAGGGGGCTCCAGGCTACACCTTC. Translating gives CAWYQTGQGAPGYTF.

As to this clone: An end of the junction differs from the germline gene, which may be a read error. The chain couples TRBV5-1 to TRBJ2-7, with TRBD2 as a possible D gene (5 bases). Germline-derived CDR1 and CDR2 are SGHRS and YFSETQ. This CDR3 contains 13 residues. This CDR3 reads CASPTLLTNPEHF. The CDR3, as DNA: TGCGCCAGCCCGACCTTACTGACTAACCCTGAGCACTTC.

The chain is built from TRBV28 and TRBJ1-2; D may be TRBD1 (5 bases). From germline, CDR1 is MDHEN and CDR2 SYDVKM. V was trimmed by 2 bases and J by 4 bases, leaving 14 bases between them. The CDR3 is 15 amino acids. The CDR3 region has the DNA TGTGCCAGCAGTTTACCCAGGGCAAACAGCTATGGCTACACCTTC. The encoded protein is CASSLPRANSYGYTF.

The V call is TRBV11-3, the J call TRBJ2-7; 10 nucleotides align to TRBD1. V dropped 8 bases and J dropped 5; count of bases not matched to a gene: 15. CDR1 SGHNT and CDR2 YENEEA come from the germline V gene. The CDR3 has 16 residues. CDR3 residues: CASSKGLGTGVDEQYF. CDR3 bases: TGTGCCAGCTCTAAAGGGCTCGGGACAGGGGTAGACGAGCAGTACTTC.

About this clone: Different DNA sequences within this sample yield the same CDR3. This sequence joins TRBV28 and TRBJ2-7, with D uncertain. The germline gives CDR1 MDHEN, CDR2 SYDVKM. Trimming left V 1 base short and J 0 bases short, with 1 base between. There are 12 residues in the CDR3. CDR3 coding DNA: TGTGCCAGCAGTTTATACTCCTACGAGCAGTACTTC. Protein sequence: CASSLYSYEQYF.

This rearrangement joins TRBV5-1 to TRBJ2-3, with D perhaps TRBD2 (5 bases). From germline, CDR1 is SGHRS and CDR2 YFSETQ. V gave up 4 bases and J gave up 3 bases, with 12 bases separating them. This CDR3 comprises 14 residues. This CDR3 reads CASSPGSATDTQYF. The CDR3 DNA sequence: TGCGCCAGCAGCCCGGGGTCAGCGACAGATACGCAGTATTTT.

The chain recombines TRBV7-6 with TRBJ2-1; TRBD2 is a possible D gene (6 bases). The CDR3 spans 14 residues. The V and J ends lost 1 base and 7 bases respectively, with 11 bases between them. Germline V CDR1 and CDR2: SGHVS, FNYEAQ. The DNA for the CDR3 is TGTGCCAGCAGCTTAGGCGGGAAAGTGAATGAGCAGTTCTTC. Protein product: CASSLGGKVNEQFF.

This chain connects TRBV10-3 to TRBJ1-2, with TRBD1 matching 7 bases. The length of the CDR3 is 13 residues. V was clipped by 10 bases and J by 3 bases; unmatched bases: 8. Per germline, CDR1 ENHRY and CDR2 SYGVKD. The CDR3, as DNA: TGTGCCAGCGAGACAGGGATGCACTATGGCTACACCTTC. It specifies CASETGMHYGYTF.

This clone was found once. The gene calls are TRBV7-9 and TRBJ2-1; either TRBD1 or TRBD2 may fit D (5 bases each). The CDR3 sequence is 12 residues long. V was pared by 5 bases and J by 13 bases, with 15 bases between. Germline lookup yields CDR1 SEHNR and CDR2 FQNEAQ (reference sequence). CDR3 protein: CASSPRELGQFF. In DNA form, the CDR3 reads TGTGCCAGCAGCCCCAGGGAGCTCGGACAGTTCTTC.

The V gene is TRBV7-3, the J gene TRBJ2-5, with TRBD2 matching over 8 bases. The CDR3 runs to 15 residues. The V gene end was trimmed by 3 bases and the J gene end by 4 bases; junction bases not matched to a gene: 7. Per germline, CDR1 SGHTA and CDR2 FQGTGA. The CDR3 spells CASSFQTGGGETQYF. The CDR3 region has the DNA TGTGCCAGCAGCTTTCAAACGGGAGGGGGAGAGACCCAGTACTTC.